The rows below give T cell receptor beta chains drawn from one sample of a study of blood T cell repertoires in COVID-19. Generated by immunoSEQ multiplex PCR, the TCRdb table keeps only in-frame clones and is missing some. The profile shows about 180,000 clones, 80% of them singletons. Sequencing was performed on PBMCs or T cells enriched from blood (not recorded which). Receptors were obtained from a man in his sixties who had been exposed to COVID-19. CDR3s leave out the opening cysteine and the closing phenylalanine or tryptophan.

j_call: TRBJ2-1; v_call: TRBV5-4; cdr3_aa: ASSLQGREQF
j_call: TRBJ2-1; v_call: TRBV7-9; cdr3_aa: ASSPIGSRYEQF
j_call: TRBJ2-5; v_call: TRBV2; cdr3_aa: ASRVTSWETQY
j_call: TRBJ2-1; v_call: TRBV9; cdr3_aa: ASSPRGSSGSSYNEQF
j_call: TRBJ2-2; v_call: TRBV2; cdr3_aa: ASSERAPNTGELF
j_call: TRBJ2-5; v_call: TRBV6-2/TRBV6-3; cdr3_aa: ASSYLQGSETQY
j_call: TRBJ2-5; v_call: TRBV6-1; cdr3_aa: ASSEGRFRSETQY
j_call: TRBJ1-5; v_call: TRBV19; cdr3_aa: AIGGQGVNQPQH
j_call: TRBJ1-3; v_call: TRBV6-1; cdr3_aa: ASSEWSNSRSGNTIY
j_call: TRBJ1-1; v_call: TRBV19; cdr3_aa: ASSISWNTEAF
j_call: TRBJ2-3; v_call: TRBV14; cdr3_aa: ASSQEVSSGYTDTQY
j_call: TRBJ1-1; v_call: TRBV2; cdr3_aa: ASSDGGNTEAF
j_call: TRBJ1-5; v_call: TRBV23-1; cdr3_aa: ASSRRVNQPQH
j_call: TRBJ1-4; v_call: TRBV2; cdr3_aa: ASMADRNEKLF
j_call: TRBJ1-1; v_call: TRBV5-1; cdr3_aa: ASRYIGSGTEAF
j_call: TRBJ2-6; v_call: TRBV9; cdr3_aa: ASSEDRAPSGANVLT
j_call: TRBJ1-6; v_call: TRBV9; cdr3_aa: ASSPQTGDGSPLH
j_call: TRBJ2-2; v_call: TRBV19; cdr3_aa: ASSKTENTGELF
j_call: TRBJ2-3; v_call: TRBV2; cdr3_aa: ASQSGSAADTQY
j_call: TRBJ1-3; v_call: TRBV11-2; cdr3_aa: ASSPGGRRSGNTIY
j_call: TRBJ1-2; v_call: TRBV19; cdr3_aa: ASSIPGPSNYGYT
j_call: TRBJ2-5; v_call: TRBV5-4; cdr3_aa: ASSSGVQETQY
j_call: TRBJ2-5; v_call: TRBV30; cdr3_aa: AWSLKGLAEETQY
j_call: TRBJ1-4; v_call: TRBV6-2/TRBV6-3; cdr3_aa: ASSFTGGTNEKLF
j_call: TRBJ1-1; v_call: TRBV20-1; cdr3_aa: SAIGNFEAF
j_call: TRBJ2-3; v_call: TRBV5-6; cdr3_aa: ASSLVGADTQY
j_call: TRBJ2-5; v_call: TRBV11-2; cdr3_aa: ASSLGDRLQETQY
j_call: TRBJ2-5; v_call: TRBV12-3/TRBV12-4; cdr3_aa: ASRQGTMGTQY
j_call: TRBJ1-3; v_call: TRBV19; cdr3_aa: ASRLDRSSGNTIY
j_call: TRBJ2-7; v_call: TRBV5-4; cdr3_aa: ASSLFGGSLYEQY
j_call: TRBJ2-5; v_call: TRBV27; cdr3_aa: ASSLGTATWETQY
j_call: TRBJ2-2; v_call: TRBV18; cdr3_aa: ASSGLRVRIGELF
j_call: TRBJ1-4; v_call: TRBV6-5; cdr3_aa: ASSYSIGGTAEKLF
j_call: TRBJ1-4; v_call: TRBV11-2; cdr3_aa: ASSPHRNRGRSDEKLF
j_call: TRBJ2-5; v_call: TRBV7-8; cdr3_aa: ASSLGTSKETQY
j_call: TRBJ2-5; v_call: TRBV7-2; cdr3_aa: ASSFTVARQETQY
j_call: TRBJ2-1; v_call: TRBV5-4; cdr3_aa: ASSLGQGAYNEQF
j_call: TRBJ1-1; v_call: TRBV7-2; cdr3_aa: ASSPQRTGEATEAF